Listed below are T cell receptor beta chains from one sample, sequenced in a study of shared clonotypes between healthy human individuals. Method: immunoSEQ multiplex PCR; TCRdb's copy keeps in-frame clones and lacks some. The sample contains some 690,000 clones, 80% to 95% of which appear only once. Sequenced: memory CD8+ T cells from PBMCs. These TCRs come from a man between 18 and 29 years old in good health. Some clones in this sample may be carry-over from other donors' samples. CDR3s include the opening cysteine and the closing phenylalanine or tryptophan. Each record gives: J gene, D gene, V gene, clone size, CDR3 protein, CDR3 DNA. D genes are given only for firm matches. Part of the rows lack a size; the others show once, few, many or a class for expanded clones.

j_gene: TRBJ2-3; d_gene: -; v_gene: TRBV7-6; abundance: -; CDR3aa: CASSLDQAYTSTDTQYF; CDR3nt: TGTGCCAGCAGCTTAGACCAGGCCTACACTAGCACAGATACGCAGTATTTT
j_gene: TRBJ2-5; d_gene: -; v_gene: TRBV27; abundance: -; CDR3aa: CASSGHPGGLETQYF; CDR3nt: TGTGCCAGCAGTGGCCATCCTGGGGGGTTGGAGACCCAGTACTTC
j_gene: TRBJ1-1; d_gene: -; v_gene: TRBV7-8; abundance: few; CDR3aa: CASSLRWDTEAFF; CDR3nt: TGTGCCAGCAGCTTAAGATGGGACACTGAAGCTTTCTTT
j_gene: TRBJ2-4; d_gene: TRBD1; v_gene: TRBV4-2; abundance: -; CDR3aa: CASSQEAPGGEGNIQYF; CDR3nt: TGTGCCAGCAGCCAAGAAGCCCCAGGGGGCGAGGGAAACATTCAGTACTTC
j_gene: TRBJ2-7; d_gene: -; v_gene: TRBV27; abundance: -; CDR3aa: CASSLIGSYEQYF; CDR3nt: TGTGCCAGCAGTTTAATTGGCTCCTACGAGCAGTACTTC
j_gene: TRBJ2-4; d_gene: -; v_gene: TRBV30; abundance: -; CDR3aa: CAWSVATLGRPLAKNIQYF; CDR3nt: TGTGCCTGGAGTGTAGCCACGTTGGGGAGGCCACTAGCCAAAAACATTCAGTACTTC
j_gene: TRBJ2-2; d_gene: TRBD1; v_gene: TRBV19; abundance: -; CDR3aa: CAVRGLVPGKGHTNTGELFF; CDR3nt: TGTGCCGTCAGGGGGCTCGTTCCGGGTAAGGGACACACGAACACCGGGGAGCTGTTTTTT
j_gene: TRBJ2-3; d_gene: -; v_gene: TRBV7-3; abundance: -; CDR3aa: CASSPLGGWSDTQYF; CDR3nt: TGTGCCAGCAGCCCATTGGGCGGCTGGTCAGATACGCAGTATTTT
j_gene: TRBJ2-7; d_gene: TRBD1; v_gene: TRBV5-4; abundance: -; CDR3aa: CASSGDRGYEQYF; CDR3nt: TGTGCCAGCAGCGGCGACAGGGGATACGAGCAGTACTTC
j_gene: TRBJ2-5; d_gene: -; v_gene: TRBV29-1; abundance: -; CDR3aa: CSAVGTNSRETQYF; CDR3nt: TGCAGCGCCGTCGGTACCAATAGCCGGGAGACCCAGTACTTC
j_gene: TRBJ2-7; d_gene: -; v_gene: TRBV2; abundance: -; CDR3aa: CASSYTRVSDEQYF; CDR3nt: TGTGCCAGCAGTTACACCAGGGTTTCTGACGAGCAGTACTTC
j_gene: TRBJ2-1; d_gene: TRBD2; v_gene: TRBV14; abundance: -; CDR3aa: CASSQDISGRNYNEQFF; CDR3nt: TGTGCCAGCAGCCAAGATATCAGCGGGAGAAACTACAATGAGCAGTTCTTC
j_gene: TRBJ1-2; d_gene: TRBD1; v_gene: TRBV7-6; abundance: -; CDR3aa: CASRDRGQNSYTF; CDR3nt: TGTGCCAGTAGAGACAGGGGGCAGAATAGCTACACCTTC
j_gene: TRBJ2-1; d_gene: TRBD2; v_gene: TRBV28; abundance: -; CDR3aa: CASSLAGGENEQFF; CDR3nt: TGTGCCAGCAGTCTAGCGGGAGGGGAGAATGAGCAGTTCTTC
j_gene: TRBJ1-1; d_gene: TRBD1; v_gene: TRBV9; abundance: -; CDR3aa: CASSPVRGGTEAFF; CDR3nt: TGTGCCAGCAGCCCCGTCAGGGGGGGCACTGAAGCTTTCTTT
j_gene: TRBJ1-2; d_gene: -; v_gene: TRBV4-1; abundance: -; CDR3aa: CASSPGPKNYGYTF; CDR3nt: TGCGCCAGCAGCCCCGGACCGAAAAACTATGGCTACACCTTC
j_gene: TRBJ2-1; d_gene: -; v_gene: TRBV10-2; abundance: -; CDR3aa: CASRTASSYNEQFF; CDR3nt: TGCGCCAGCAGGACCGCGAGCTCCTACAATGAGCAGTTCTTC
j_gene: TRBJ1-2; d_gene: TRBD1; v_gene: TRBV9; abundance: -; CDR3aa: CASSVGASGQGIFGYTF; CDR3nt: TGTGCCAGCAGCGTAGGAGCGTCCGGACAGGGAATTTTTGGCTACACCTTC
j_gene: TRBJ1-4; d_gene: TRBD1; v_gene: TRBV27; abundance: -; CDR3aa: CASSPWTGPNEKLFF; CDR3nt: TGTGCCAGCAGTCCATGGACAGGGCCTAATGAAAAACTGTTTTTT
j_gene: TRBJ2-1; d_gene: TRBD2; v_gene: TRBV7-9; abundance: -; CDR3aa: CASSLDGTSASYNEQFF; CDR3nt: TGTGCCAGCAGCTTAGACGGGACTAGCGCTTCCTACAATGAGCAGTTCTTC
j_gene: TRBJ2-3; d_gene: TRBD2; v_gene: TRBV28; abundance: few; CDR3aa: CASSLLAGGPHTQYF; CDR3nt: TGTGCCAGCAGTTTATTGGCGGGAGGGCCACATACGCAGTATTTT
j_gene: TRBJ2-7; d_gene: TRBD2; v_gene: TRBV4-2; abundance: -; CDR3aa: CASSQVLAAPYEQYF; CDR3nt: TGTGCCAGCAGCCAAGTCCTAGCGGCCCCCTACGAGCAGTACTTC
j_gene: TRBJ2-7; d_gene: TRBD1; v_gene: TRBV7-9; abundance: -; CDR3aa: CASSPRQGNEQYF; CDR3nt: TGTGCCAGCAGCCCCCGACAGGGAAACGAGCAGTACTTC
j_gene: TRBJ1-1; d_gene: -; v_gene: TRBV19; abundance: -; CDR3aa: CASGRLGRYTEAFF; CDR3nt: TGTGCCAGTGGCCGGCTTGGGAGGTACACTGAAGCTTTCTTT
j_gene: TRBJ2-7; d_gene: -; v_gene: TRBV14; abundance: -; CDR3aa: CASSQGRIDEQYF; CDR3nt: TGTGCCAGCAGCCAAGGCAGAATCGACGAGCAGTACTTC
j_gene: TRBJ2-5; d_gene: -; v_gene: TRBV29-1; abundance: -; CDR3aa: CSAVTAPGSPGLFKLETQYF; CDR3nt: TGCAGCGCCGTTACCGCCCCGGGGTCTCCGGGACTGTTCAAGTTGGAGACCCAGTACTTC
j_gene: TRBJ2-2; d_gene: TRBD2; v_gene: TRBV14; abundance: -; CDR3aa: CASSQGLAGVAGELFF; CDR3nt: TGTGCCAGCAGCCAAGGTCTAGCGGGAGTAGCCGGGGAGCTGTTTTTT
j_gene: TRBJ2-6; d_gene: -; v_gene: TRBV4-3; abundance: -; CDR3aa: CASQRWGSGANVLTF; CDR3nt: TGCGCCAGCCAAAGATGGGGCTCTGGGGCCAACGTCCTGACTTTC
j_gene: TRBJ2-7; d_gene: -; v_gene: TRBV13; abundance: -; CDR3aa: CASSSLPQAYEQYF; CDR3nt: TGTGCCAGCAGCTCCCTACCTCAGGCCTACGAGCAGTACTTC
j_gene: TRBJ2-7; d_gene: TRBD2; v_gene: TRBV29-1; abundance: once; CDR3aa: CSAEGTMSGSAPYEQYF; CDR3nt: TGCAGCGCCGAGGGGACAATGAGCGGGAGCGCCCCCTACGAGCAGTACTTC
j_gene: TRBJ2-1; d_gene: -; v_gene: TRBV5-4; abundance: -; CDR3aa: CASSLGTVYNEQFF; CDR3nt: TGTGCCAGCAGCTTAGGGACGGTATACAATGAGCAGTTCTTC
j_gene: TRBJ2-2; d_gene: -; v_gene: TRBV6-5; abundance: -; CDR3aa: CASRMFIRGELFF; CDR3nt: TGTGCCAGCAGAATGTTTATTAGAGGGGAGCTGTTTTTT
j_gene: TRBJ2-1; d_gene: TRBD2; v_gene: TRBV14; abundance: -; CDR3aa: CASSQFRLAGINEQFF; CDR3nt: TGTGCCAGCAGCCAATTTCGGCTAGCGGGGATCAATGAGCAGTTCTTC
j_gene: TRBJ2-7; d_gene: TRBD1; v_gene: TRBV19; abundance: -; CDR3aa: CASSLRTGREQYF; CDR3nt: TGTGCCAGTAGTCTCCGGACAGGGCGCGAGCAGTACTTC
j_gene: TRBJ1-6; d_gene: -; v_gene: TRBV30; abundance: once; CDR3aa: CAWSVPPTGVLVSPLHF; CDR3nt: TGTGCCTGGAGTGTACCACCTACCGGGGTACTGGTTTCACCCCTCCACTTT
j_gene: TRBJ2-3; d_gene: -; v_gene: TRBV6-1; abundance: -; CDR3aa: CASSEGPSTDTQYF; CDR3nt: TGTGCCAGCAGTGAAGGACCGAGCACAGATACGCAGTATTTT
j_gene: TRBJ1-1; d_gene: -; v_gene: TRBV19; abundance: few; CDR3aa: CASSLSPGREEAFF; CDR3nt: TGTGCCAGTAGTCTCAGTCCGGGACGGGAGGAAGCTTTCTTT